Presented here are 22 T cell receptor beta chains from one specimen sequenced in a study of blood T cell repertoires in COVID-19. This table comes from immunoSEQ multiplex PCR, and its TCRdb copy is limited to in-frame clones, with some not included. Of roughly 120,000 clones in the sample, less than 95% are singletons; the top ten hold 1.8%. Material: peripheral blood. The receptors stem from a human donor with active COVID-19. The donor label of this sample is uncertain.

This sequence joins TRBV7-9 and TRBJ2-5; 7 bases match TRBD2. Germline V gene sequence: CDR1 SEHNR, CDR2 FQNEAQ (reference sequence). The CDR3 extends over 15 amino acids. J lost 5 bases, V lost 3 bases, and 9 bases had no gene match. The CDR3 region has the DNA TGTGCCAGCAGCTTCGCTCTGGGGGGGACGGAGACCCAGTACTTC. The encoded protein is CASSFALGGTETQYF.

The chain uses TRBV7-2 and TRBJ2-1; 8 bases match TRBD2. Germline CDR1 SGHTA, CDR2 FQGNSA. The CDR3 is made up of 15 amino acids. The trim removed 7 bases at V and 4 bases at J, leaving 9 bases unmatched. The CDR3 region has the DNA TGTGCCAGCACCCTCGGGGGGGCTGAATACAATGAGCAGTTCTTC. It encodes CASTLGGAEYNEQFF.

The chain is built from TRBV5-1 and TRBJ2-5; 7 nucleotides agree with TRBD1. The V and J ends lost 4 bases and 3 bases, in that order; junction bases with no gene match: 3. The CDR3 consists of 13 residues. Germline CDR1 reads SGHRS; CDR2 reads YFSETQ. The CDR3 DNA reads TGCGCCAGCAGCGACAGGGTCAAAGAGACCCAGTACTTC. Amino acids: CASSDRVKETQYF. The entire variable domain, with the rest obtained from reference TRBV5-1 and TRBJ2-5, is as follows: KAGVTQTPRYLIKTRGQQVTLSCSPISGHRSVSWYQQTPGQGLQFLFEYFSETQRNKGNFPGRFSGRQFSNSRSEMNVSTLELGDSALYLCASSDRVKETQYFGPGTRLLVL.

The chain has TRBV11-2 and TRBJ2-3; D call uncertain. Germline loops: CDR1 SGHAT, CDR2 FQNNGV. CDR3 length equals 13 residues. Trimming shortened V by 1 base and J by 2 bases, and 4 bases separated the two germline ends. In nucleotides, the CDR3 is TGTGCCAGCAGCTTAGGTTACACAGATACGCAGTATTTT. Its protein product is CASSLGYTDTQYF. The complete variable domain, with remaining parts taken from reference TRBV11-2 and TRBJ2-3, reads EAGVAQSPRYKIIEKRQSVAFWCNPISGHATLYWYQQILGQGPKLLIQFQNNGVVDDSQLPKDRFSAERLKGVDSTLKIQPAKLEDSAVYLCASSLGYTDTQYFGPGTRLTVL.

The V call is TRBV4-3, the J call TRBJ2-2; 8 bases fit TRBD1. This CDR3 is 16 amino acids long. Trimming took 1 base from V and 4 from J; bases not matched to a gene: 5. Looked up from germline, CDR1 is LGHNA and CDR2 is YSLEER. CDR3 protein: CASSQGQGSTTGELFF. As DNA, the CDR3 is TGCGCCAGCAGCCAAGGACAGGGGTCGACCACCGGGGAGCTGTTTTTT.

This clone was observed once. The chain joins TRBV7-9 to TRBJ2-3; TRBD2 matches at 8 bases. V lost 4 bases and J lost 4; bases outside the gene matches: 7. Germline CDR1 reads SEHNR; CDR2 reads FQNEAQ (reference sequence). The CDR3 spans 15 residues. CDR3 coding DNA: TGTGCCAGCAGCTCCGCCGGGCGGGGGGCAGATACGCAGTATTTT. Its protein product is CASSSAGRGADTQYF. The whole variable domain, filled in from reference TRBV7-9 and TRBJ2-3, reads DTGVSQNPRHKITKRGQNVTFRCDPISEHNRLYWYRQTLGQGPEFLTYFQNEAQLEKSRLLSDRFSAERPKGSFSTLEIQRTEQGDSAMYLCASSSAGRGADTQYFGPGTRLTVL.

V and J are TRBV7-7 and TRBJ2-1, with D maybe TRBD1 (5 bases). Germline V gene sequence: CDR1 SSHAT, CDR2 FNYEAQ (reference sequence). There are 14 residues in the CDR3. Trimming removed 2 bases at V and 3 bases at J, with 8 bases between. The CDR3 DNA reads TGTGCCAGCAGCTTACAGGGTTTCTACAATGAGCAGTTCTTC. Translation gives CASSLQGFYNEQFF.

This clone was seen once. The chain is built from TRBV2 and TRBJ2-5; 10 bases line up with TRBD2. Germline CDR1 reads SNHLY; CDR2 reads FYNNEI. Germline trimming cut 1 base from V and 1 base from J; bases unmatched to any gene: 9. The length of the CDR3 is 18 residues. Here the CDR3 reads CASSEVGEAGGRQETQYF. DNA for the CDR3: TGTGCCAGCAGTGAAGTCGGGGAAGCGGGGGGGCGCCAAGAGACCCAGTACTTC. Combining the CDR3 with reference TRBV2 and TRBJ2-5 gives the whole variable domain EPEVTQTPSHQVTQMGQEVILRCVPISNHLYFYWYRQILGQKVEFLVSFYNNEISEKSEIFDDQFSVERPDGSNFTLKIRSTKLEDSAMYFCASSEVGEAGGRQETQYFGPGTRLLVL.

This clone was picked up a small number of times. V gene TRBV7-9 combines with J gene TRBJ1-5; a possible D gene is TRBD1 (5 bases). Germline assignment: CDR1 SEHNR and CDR2 FQNEAQ (reference sequence). Trimming cost V 4 bases and J 6 bases, with 10 bases left between them. The CDR3 totals 13 residues. The CDR3 reads CASSSRRGQPQHF. The CDR3 DNA sequence: TGTGCCAGCAGCTCACGGAGGGGTCAGCCCCAGCATTTT.

The genes are TRBV9 and TRBJ2-3; 7 nucleotides match TRBD2. Trimming removed 2 bases from V and 0 bases from J; junction bases left unmatched: 12. This CDR3 spans 18 amino acids. Germline V CDR1 and CDR2: SGDLS, YYNGEE. CDR3 nucleotides: TGTGCCAGCAGCGTGGGGAATCATCTAGCGGTTAGCACAGATACGCAGTATTTT. Protein: CASSVGNHLAVSTDTQYF. Full variable domain (missing parts from reference TRBV9 and TRBJ2-3): DSGVTQTPKHLITATGQRVTLRCSPRSGDLSVYWYQQSLDQGLQFLIQYYNGEERAKGNILERFSAQQFPDLHSELNLSSLELGDSALYFCASSVGNHLAVSTDTQYFGPGTRLTVL.

The chain recombines TRBV6-1 with TRBJ1-6; D not certain. Germline lookup yields CDR1 MNHNS and CDR2 SASEGT. Trimming removed 0 bases from V and 7 bases from J, with 10 bases in between. This CDR3 region has 15 residues. CDR3 residues: CASSEAEGDNSPLHF. The CDR3 DNA follows: TGTGCCAGCAGTGAAGCGGAGGGAGACAATTCACCCCTCCACTTT.

The rearrangement links TRBV27 to TRBJ1-2; no definite D call. Germline assignment: CDR1 MNHEY and CDR2 SMNVEV (reference sequence). There are 13 residues in the CDR3. Between the trimmed V and J ends, which lost 7 bases and 4 bases, there was a span of 13 bases. CDR3 amino acids: CASKGSGTYGYTF. CDR3 sequence (DNA): TGTGCCAGCAAAGGTTCGGGAACCTATGGCTACACCTTC.

J is TRBJ1-2 and V is TRBV29-1, with TRBD1 matching over 7 bases. J was trimmed by 6 bases and V by 3 bases; bases with no gene match: 13. Germline CDR1 reads SQVTM; CDR2 reads ANQGSEA. This CDR3 comprises 15 residues. The CDR3 protein is CSVDAGSAGGHGYTF. DNA for the CDR3: TGCAGCGTTGACGCGGGGTCGGCAGGGGGTCATGGCTACACCTTC.

The chain recombines TRBV29-1 with TRBJ2-1; 8 nucleotides line up with TRBD2. V lost 5 bases, J lost 2 bases, and 5 bases stayed unmatched. The CDR3 covers 14 residues. CDR1 and CDR2 from the germline V gene are SQVTM and ANQGSEA. In nucleotides, the CDR3 is TGCAGCGTTATCCAGCGGGGGACCTACAATGAGCAGTTCTTC. Translation: CSVIQRGTYNEQFF.

The chain recombines TRBV6-6 with TRBJ1-1; possibly TRBD1 for D (5 bases). This CDR3 region has 11 residues. The V gene lost 5 bases and the J gene lost 13 bases, with 14 bases spanning the gap. Looked up from germline, CDR1 is MNHNY and CDR2 is SVGAGI (reference sequence). The CDR3 nucleotides read TGTGCCAGCAGTGTGACCGTCAGGGTTTTCTTT. Its translation is CASSVTVRVFF.

The sample holds a few counts of this clone. This sample includes further DNA sequences coding for the same CDR3. The chain recombines TRBV7-9 with TRBJ2-5, with TRBD1 matching 8 bases. The V gene end was trimmed by 0 bases and the J gene end by 1 base; junction bases not matched to a gene: 1. CDR1 and CDR2 (germline): SEHNR, FQNEAQ (reference sequence). There are 15 residues in the CDR3. The CDR3 sequence: CASSLAGTGQETQYF. CDR3 sequence (DNA): TGTGCCAGCAGCTTAGCCGGGACAGGCCAAGAGACCCAGTACTTC. Full variable domain (outside the CDR3, taken from reference TRBV7-9 and TRBJ2-5): DTGVSQNPRHKITKRGQNVTFRCDPISEHNRLYWYRQTLGQGPEFLTYFQNEAQLEKSRLLSDRFSAERPKGSFSTLEIQRTEQGDSAMYLCASSLAGTGQETQYFGPGTRLLVL.

V usage is TRBV28 and J usage is TRBJ1-6, with D hard to call. Trimming cost V 5 bases and J 10 bases, with 33 bases left between them. Germline CDR1 is MDHEN and CDR2 is SYDVKM. This CDR3 region has 20 residues. CDR3 amino acids: CASSATPAAGSILVMSPLHF. Here the CDR3 DNA reads TGTGCCAGCAGTGCAACCCCCGCGGCGGGGTCAATTCTTGTAATGTCACCCCTCCACTTT.

The genes are TRBV11-2 and TRBJ1-1; possible D gene TRBD1, 6 bases. The CDR3 has 16 amino acids. Germline CDR1 reads SGHAT; CDR2 reads FQNNGV. Between the trimmed V and J ends, which lost 1 base and 4 bases, there was a span of 16 bases. The DNA for the CDR3 is TGTGCCAGCAGCTTAGCCCTCGGTACAGGGAGCACTGAAGCTTTCTTT. Its translation is CASSLALGTGSTEAFF.

The V call is TRBV11-1, the J call TRBJ2-4, with 9 positions matching TRBD2. V lost 7 bases, J lost 4 bases, and 5 bases stayed unmatched. The CDR3 consists of 14 residues. The V gene's germline CDR1 is SGHAT and CDR2 FQDESV (reference sequence). CDR3 nucleotide sequence: TGTGCCAGCACCCTAAGCGGGGGGAAAAACATTCAGTACTTC. As protein: CASTLSGGKNIQYF.

The genes are TRBV10-2 and TRBJ1-1, with 7 bases identical to TRBD1. V lost 7 bases, J lost 1 base, and 6 bases stayed unmatched. The CDR3 has 14 residues. Germline V gene lookup returns CDR1 WSHSY and CDR2 SAAADI. CDR3 residues: CASKPTGTNTEAFF. CDR3 nucleotides: TGCGCCAGCAAGCCGACAGGGACGAACACTGAAGCTTTCTTT.

The J gene is TRBJ1-2, the V gene TRBV6-5; 12 bases line up with TRBD1. The germline V gene has CDR1 MNHEY and CDR2 SVGAGI. The CDR3 has 15 residues. After removal of 0 bases from V and 8 bases from J, the junction contained 4 bases not matched to a gene. The CDR3 protein is CASSYSGQGAGGYTF. In nucleotides, the CDR3 is TGTGCCAGCAGTTACTCGGGACAGGGGGCAGGAGGCTACACCTTC.

CDR3 sequence (DNA): TGCGCCAGCAGCCCGCCTTTGGGCTCTAACTATGGCTACACCTTC. It translates to CASSPPLGSNYGYTF. This chain connects TRBV5-1 to TRBJ1-2; D is ambiguous. The CDR3 covers 15 residues. V was pared by 4 bases and J by 0 bases, with 13 bases between. Germline lookup yields CDR1 SGHRS and CDR2 YFSETQ.